This TCR beta chain was captured in a study of T-cell memory formation after mild COVID-19. This clonotype appeared many times. TCRdb re-analysed the 5' RACE reads in MiXCR, keeping a single row per CDR3 protein. This sample has just over 200,000 distinct CDR3 sequences; around 9.1% occur once, and the top ten carry around 3.3%. The CDR3 totals 14 residues. Germline CDR1 is SGHTA and CDR2 is FQGNSA. The V and J ends lost 5 bases and 9 bases, in that order; junction bases with no gene match: 10. The receptor comes from a man younger than 35 who had mild COVID-19 (a few samples of this study predate the infection). Cell type and time point are not known. Source material: PBMCs or a T cell subset sorted from them (not recorded which). V gene TRBV7-2 combines with J gene TRBJ1-5; 7 nucleotides agree with TRBD1. The CDR3 region has the DNA TGTGCCAGCAGCCGACAGGGATCCGACGGGCCCCAGCATTTT. Translated, it gives CASSRQGSDGPQHF.